This entry concerns a single T cell receptor (beta chain). As the CDR3 is not closed by the conserved phenylalanine or tryptophan, this likely results from a read error. Constant-region reverse primers amplified full-length variable regions, followed by semi-nested Nested Universal Primer A PCR. TCRdb redid the calling of the 5' RACE reads with MiXCR, one entry per CDR3 protein. The repertoire consists of 30,000 or so distinct CDR3 sequences, with roughly a quarter occurring once and the leading ten covering 3.5% to 5%. The germline gives CDR1 SEHNR, CDR2 FQNEAQ (reference sequence). The V end lost 5 bases, the J end lost 4 bases, and 15 bases lay between the germline ends. This CDR3 comprises 15 residues.

The chain joins TRBV7-9 to TRBJ2-1; weak D call: TRBD1 (6 bases). The TCR sequence derives from a female donor with breast cancer. Sequenced sample: memory CD4+ T cells sorted from blood. Subset specified: memory CD4+ T cells, CD4+CD45RO+CD25-. The CDR3: CASSQWQGQYNEQFS. Written as DNA, the CDR3 is TGTGCCAGCAGCCAATGGCAGGGGCAATACAATGAGCAGTTCTCC.